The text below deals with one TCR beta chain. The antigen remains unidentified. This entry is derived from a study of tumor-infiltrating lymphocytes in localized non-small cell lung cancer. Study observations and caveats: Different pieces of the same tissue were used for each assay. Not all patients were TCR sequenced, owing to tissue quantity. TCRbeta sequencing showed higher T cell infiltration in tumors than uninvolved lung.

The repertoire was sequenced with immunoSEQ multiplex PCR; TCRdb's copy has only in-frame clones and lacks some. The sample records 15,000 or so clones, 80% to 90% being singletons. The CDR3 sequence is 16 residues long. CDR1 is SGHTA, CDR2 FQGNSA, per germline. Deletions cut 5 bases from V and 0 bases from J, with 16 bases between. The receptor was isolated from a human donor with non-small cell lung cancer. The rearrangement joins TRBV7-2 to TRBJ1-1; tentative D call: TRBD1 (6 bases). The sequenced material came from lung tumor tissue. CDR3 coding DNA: TGTGCCAGCAGCCCTCAATTGACAGGAATGAACACTGAAGCTTTCTTT. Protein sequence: CASSPQLTGMNTEAFF.